The source of this T cell receptor beta chain is a study of shared clonotypes between healthy human individuals. Broader study findings: The researchers took only blood, and tissue repertoires probably look different.

Donors comprised healthy HIV-negative adults lacking recent acute infections or vaccinations. The CDR3 loop spans 13 amino acids. The V end was cut by 8 bases, the J end by 10 bases, with 20 bases between. In germline, CDR1 is MGHDK, CDR2 SYGVNS. It was approximately 0.2 ug DNA, tens of thousands of T cell genomes, that sorted-subset replicate PCRs used. Original data processing: Quality scores were absent from the junction-only immunoSEQ sequences, so filtering differed. Assay used: immunoSEQ multiplex PCR; TCRdb lists only in-frame clones, some missing. That table gives V, J and clone size, and the DNA gave D and trimming. The data hold under 550,000 clones, with about 95% observed a single time. About this clone itself: The antigen is not known.

The clonotype comes from a woman in her twenties or thirties in good health. The sample comprised naive CD4+ T cells sorted from blood. Subset reported: CD45RA+ positively selected. The chain employs TRBV25-1 and TRBJ1-1, with TRBD1 as a possible D gene (5 bases). The CDR3, as DNA: TGTGCCAGCGCTGGTTTTCGGGGCTCGGGAGCTTTCTTT. Amino acid sequence: CASAGFRGSGAFF.